This TCR beta chain was obtained from a study of CD8 T cells in ankylosing spondylitis. In TCRdb, the 5' RACE reads were re-called with MiXCR into one record per CDR3 protein. The table has 350,000 to 550,000 distinct CDR3 sequences, roughly 25% seen once. Deletions cut 1 base from V and 10 bases from J, with 13 bases between. The CDR3 is 12 amino acids. Germline-derived CDR1 and CDR2 are SQVTM and ANQGSEA. This clonotype was recorded a few times. What it binds is unknown. Regarding the study as a whole: The clones that were linked to disease were reported to be significantly enriched in matched synovial fluid samples from ankylosing spondylitis patients. Past research had described some motif variants in reactive arthritis synovial fluid and blood. A CD8+ phenotype characterized the disease-linked clones, which were relatively rare in peripheral blood. Typical of ankylosing spondylitis blood, it appeared, was a TCR beta motif of 7 or 8 highly homologous variants.

The specimen was blood, either unsorted or a sorted T cell fraction (not recorded which). The receptor was isolated from a male donor with ankylosing spondylitis. V gene TRBV29-1 combines with J gene TRBJ1-1; no definite D call. CDR3 protein: CSVEGSFGPAFF. In nucleotides, the CDR3 is TGCAGCGTTGAAGGTTCCTTCGGCCCAGCTTTCTTT.